The present TCR beta chain was sequenced within a study of shared clonotypes between healthy human individuals. The CDR3 is 15 amino acids. Losses at the gene ends were 4 bases for V and 5 bases for J; bases not matched to a gene: 8. Germline loops: CDR1 SGHRS, CDR2 YFSETQ. Assay used: immunoSEQ multiplex PCR; TCRdb lists only in-frame clones, some missing. The table records 2 million to 2.5 million clones, approximately 94% of them present only once. This chain uses TRBV5-1 with TRBJ2-7; 11 bases line up with TRBD1. The TCR sequence derives from a young man in good health. What was sequenced was naive CD4+ T cells sorted from blood. Specified subset: CD45RA+ positively selected. The DNA for the CDR3 is TGCGCCAGCAGCACCGGACAGGGGGCCCCTAACGAGCAGTACTTC. The encoded protein is CASSTGQGAPNEQYF.